Below are 26 T cell receptor beta chains sequenced from a single sample in a study of blood T cells in healthy people across ages. The authors ran a second PCR of roughly 7 to 11 cycles using a sample-barcoded 5' primer and a J-beta primer mix. TCRdb passed the 5' RACE reads through MiXCR, listing each CDR3 protein once. The sample lists hundreds of thousands of distinct CDR3 sequences; roughly 43% were seen once. Sample: blood. These receptor sequences come from an elderly man in good health.

The chain links TRBV6-5 to TRBJ2-3; D possibly corresponds to TRBD1 (5 bases). Germline assignment: CDR1 MNHEY and CDR2 SVGAGI. V lost 3 bases and J lost 2, with 12 bases in between. The CDR3 totals 15 residues. CDR3: CASSYWQGNTDTQYF. The CDR3 DNA reads as TGTGCCAGCAGTTATTGGCAGGGTAACACAGATACGCAGTATTTT.

The rearrangement joins TRBV20-1 to TRBJ1-4; 9 bases are a match to TRBD1. This CDR3 region has 16 residues. Unmatched junction bases numbered 4, after V lost 2 bases and J lost 0 bases. Germline CDR1 reads DFQATT; CDR2 reads SNEGSKA (reference sequence). The CDR3 DNA reads as TGCAGTGCTAGACCCCGACAGGGGGCAACTAATGAAAAACTGTTTTTT. This translates into CSARPRQGATNEKLFF.

The V gene is TRBV29-1, the J gene TRBJ1-4; no clear D. The V gene's germline CDR1 is SQVTM and CDR2 ANQGSEA. The CDR3 contains 14 residues. The V and J ends lost 3 bases and 7 bases respectively, with 15 bases between them. CDR3 in DNA: TGCAGCGTTGACCAGGTGAGGAATCGTGAAAAACTGTTTTTT. This sequence encodes CSVDQVRNREKLFF.

This clonotype showed up just a few times. V and J are TRBV3-1 and TRBJ1-1; 7 bases line up with TRBD1. Germline CDR1 is LGHDT and CDR2 is YNNKEL (reference sequence). The CDR3 extends over 13 amino acids. V shed 5 bases and J 8 bases; nucleotides not matched to a gene: 8. Here the CDR3 reads CASSFPGQTEAFF. The CDR3 DNA follows: TGTGCCAGCAGCTTCCCGGGACAGACAGAAGCTTTCTTT.

The rearrangement joins TRBV29-1 to TRBJ1-6; maybe TRBD1 (6 bases). Germline V CDR1 and CDR2: SQVTM, ANQGSEA. The CDR3 loop spans 14 amino acids. V was trimmed by 4 bases and J by 7 bases, leaving 14 bases between them. As DNA, the CDR3 is TGCAGCGTTGCGATGACAGGAGAAAATTCACCCCTCCACTTT. Its protein product is CSVAMTGENSPLHF.

Of note for this clonotype: At one end, the junction sequence differs from germline, possibly due to a read error. This chain joins TRBV5-5 and TRBJ2-5, with D perhaps matching TRBD1 (6 bases). The CDR3 has 15 amino acids. Germline V gene lookup returns CDR1 SGHKS and CDR2 YYEKEE (reference sequence). DNA of the CDR3: TGTACCAGCAGCCGTATCACAGGGATTCAAGAGACCCAGTACTTC. Translation gives CTSSRITGIQETQYF.

The genes are TRBV7-2 and TRBJ2-3; D may be TRBD1 (6 bases). Germline CDR1 SGHTA, CDR2 FQGNSA. V dropped 5 bases and J dropped 3 bases, with 12 bases sitting between them. There are 14 residues in the CDR3. As DNA, the CDR3 is TGTGCCAGCAGCCCGCATAGGGGGACAGATACGCAGTATTTT. Protein: CASSPHRGTDTQYF.

The V call is TRBV20-1, the J call TRBJ2-1; D is unresolved. The CDR3 covers 14 residues. The ends were cut back, 0 bases at V and 7 bases at J, with 13 bases in the middle. Per the germline V gene, CDR1 is DFQATT and CDR2 is SNEGSKA (reference sequence). For the CDR3, the DNA is TGCAGTGCTAGAGATCTAAAGCGTGGGAATGAGCAGTTCTTC. This gives the protein CSARDLKRGNEQFF.

This clonotype was observed many times. The chain joins TRBV9 to TRBJ1-2, with 7 positions matching TRBD1. This CDR3 is built from 13 residues. Germline V gene lookup returns CDR1 SGDLS and CDR2 YYNGEE. Trimming at V came to 4 bases and at J to 4 bases, leaving 4 bases not matched to a gene. This CDR3 reads CASSLPGGYGYTF. The DNA of the CDR3 is TGTGCCAGCAGCCTCCCAGGGGGCTATGGCTACACCTTC.

The chain couples TRBV5-6 to TRBJ2-7; 8 positions agree with TRBD2. The CDR3 totals 12 residues. Germline CDR1 is SGHDT and CDR2 is YYEEEE. J was trimmed by 6 bases and V by 7 bases; bases with no gene match: 6. The CDR3 nucleotides are TGTGCCAGCGGAATACTAGCGGCCGAGCAGTACTTC. Protein: CASGILAAEQYF.

The chain joins TRBV2 to TRBJ2-3; D is perhaps TRBD2 (6 bases). The CDR3 totals 16 residues. V was shortened by 8 bases and J by 0 bases, with 18 bases between the two germline ends. The germline V gene encodes CDR1 SNHLY and CDR2 FYNNEI. The chain's CDR3 is CASSSFGSPSTDTQYF. CDR3 DNA: TGTGCCAGCTCTTCCTTCGGGAGCCCAAGCACAGATACGCAGTATTTT.

This clonotype was observed a handful of times. This chain connects TRBV6-6 to TRBJ2-2, with D uncertain. Trimming pared 5 bases from V and 3 bases from J, leaving 16 bases between. This CDR3 has 16 residues. The V gene's germline CDR1 is MNHNY and CDR2 SVGAGI (reference sequence). In DNA form, the CDR3 reads TGTGCCAGCAGTCCTATGTTTCTGGTAGACACCGGGGAGCTGTTTTTT. Residues: CASSPMFLVDTGELFF.

This clonotype has a handful of counts. Compared with germline, one end of the junction differs, possibly owing to a read error. The rearrangement uses TRBV24-1 and TRBJ2-3; D gene uncertain. The germline CDR1 and CDR2 sequences are KGHDR and SFDVKD. The CDR3 sequence is 16 residues long. CDR3 DNA sequence: TGTGCCACCAGCCCTGGCCGCACCCAACGCACGGATACGCAGTATTTT. It is translated as CATSPGRTQRTDTQYF.

This rearrangement joins TRBV27 to TRBJ2-1; 14 bases line up with TRBD2. Trimming at V came to 6 bases and at J to 7 bases, leaving 5 bases not matched to a gene. The CDR3 loop spans 15 amino acids. CDR1 and CDR2 (germline): MNHEY, SMNVEV (reference sequence). CDR3 nucleotide sequence: TGTGCCAGCAGCTGGACTAGCGGGAGGAATAATGAGCAGTTCTTC. This sequence encodes CASSWTSGRNNEQFF.

This clonotype showed up just a few times. The V and J genes are TRBV6-2 or TRBV6-3 and TRBJ1-5; weak D call: TRBD1 (5 bases). Germline lookup yields CDR1 MNHEY and CDR2 SVGEGT. The CDR3 is made up of 14 amino acids. V dropped 5 bases and J dropped 5 bases, with 13 bases sitting between them. DNA of the CDR3: TGTGCCAGCAGTGACCCCAGGGATCATCAGCCCCAGCATTTT. The encoded protein is CASSDPRDHQPQHF.

The genes are TRBV6-6 and TRBJ2-5, with 8 bases aligning to TRBD1. The CDR3 covers 14 residues. The germline CDR1 and CDR2 sequences are MNHNY and SVGAGI (reference sequence). V was clipped by 6 bases and J by 5 bases; unmatched bases: 8. This CDR3 is CASSRQGSRETQYF. The DNA of the CDR3 is TGTGCCAGCAGCCGACAGGGGAGCCGGGAGACCCAGTACTTC.

In this sample, this clonotype turned up a few times. J is TRBJ2-1 and V is TRBV10-3; weak D call: TRBD2 (5 bases). Trimming removed 6 bases from V and 3 bases from J, with 9 bases in between. Germline V CDR1 and CDR2: ENHRY, SYGVKD. The CDR3 is made up of 13 amino acids. The CDR3 spells CAIRSRDYNEQFF. The CDR3 DNA reads TGTGCCATCAGGAGCCGGGACTACAATGAGCAGTTCTTC.

This clonotype occurred a few times. The rearrangement joins TRBV10-3 to TRBJ2-5; 7 bases map to TRBD2. The germline CDR1 and CDR2 sequences are ENHRY and SYGVKD. CDR3 length: 15 residues. V lost 6 bases to trimming and J lost 1 base; unmatched junction nucleotides: 8. The CDR3, as DNA: TGTGCCATCAGCCAATCGGGGGGAGGCCAAGAGACCCAGTACTTC. Translation gives CAISQSGGGQETQYF.

Turning to this clonotype: An end of the junction differs from the germline gene, which may be a read error. CDR3 in DNA: TGCGCCAGCAGCTTCGGGCAGAAACCATACGAGCAGTACTTC. Residues: CASSFGQKPYEQYF. The chain is built from TRBV7-8 and TRBJ2-7; D is ambiguous. Germline V gene data show CDR1 as SGHVS and CDR2 as FQNEAQ. The CDR3 runs 14 residues.

This clonotype came up a few times. The chain is built from TRBV5-1 and TRBJ2-5; 7 positions agree with TRBD1. This CDR3 is built from 18 residues. V was pared by 4 bases and J by 2 bases, with 17 bases of the junction left unmatched. The germline V gene has CDR1 SGHRS and CDR2 YFSETQ. The CDR3 region is CASSVRQGGRKSQETQYF. The CDR3 DNA reads as TGCGCCAGCAGCGTAAGACAGGGTGGCCGAAAGAGTCAAGAGACCCAGTACTTC.

This clonotype was detected only a few times. The chain is built from TRBV20-1 and TRBJ2-7, with 10 bases identical to TRBD1. Germline V gives CDR1 DFQATT, CDR2 SNEGSKA (reference sequence). The V gene end was trimmed by 6 bases and the J gene end by 4 bases; junction bases not matched to a gene: 15. This CDR3 has 16 amino acids. The CDR3 sequence is CSAPGAGGTGVYEQYF. CDR3 coding DNA: TGCAGTGCCCCCGGGGCTGGGGGGACAGGGGTTTACGAGCAGTACTTC.

This clonotype has just a few counts. This chain uses TRBV7-2 with TRBJ2-7; D might be TRBD1 or TRBD2, each matching 5 bases. This CDR3 has 13 residues. CDR1 and CDR2 from the germline V gene are SGHTA and FQGNSA. The V end was cut by 5 bases, the J end by 4 bases, with 12 bases between. The CDR3 DNA sequence: TGTGCCAGCAGCATGGGGGAGCGTTACGAGCAGTACTTC. Amino acid sequence: CASSMGERYEQYF.

This clonotype was recorded at least ten times. CDR3 sequence: CSVEFTVYGYTF. The CDR3 coding sequence is TGCAGCGTTGAATTTACAGTATATGGCTACACCTTC. The chain couples TRBV29-1 to TRBJ1-2; D remains ambiguous. V shed 2 bases and J shed 5 bases, with 9 bases lying between them. In germline, CDR1 is SQVTM, CDR2 ANQGSEA. The CDR3 contains 12 residues.

This clonotype was found many times. J is TRBJ2-6 and V is TRBV7-2; perhaps TRBD2 as D (5 bases). With 8 bases removed from V and 0 bases from J, the gap between germline ends came to 8 bases. The CDR3 spans 14 residues. CDR1 is SGHTA and CDR2 is FQGNSA in the germline V gene. The CDR3 sequence: CASVRDSGANVLTF. DNA for the CDR3: TGTGCCAGCGTCCGGGACTCTGGGGCCAACGTCCTGACTTTC.

The chain links TRBV20-1 to TRBJ2-1; 13 positions agree with TRBD2. Trimming cost V 1 base and J 8 bases; bases outside gene matches: 8. The CDR3 runs to 16 residues. Germline V CDR1 and CDR2: DFQATT, SNEGSKA (reference sequence). The CDR3 is CSARGWTSGRPDEQFF. The CDR3 nucleotides are TGCAGTGCTAGAGGATGGACTAGCGGGAGACCCGATGAGCAGTTCTTC.

The CDR3 is CASSYKGLHEQYF. The CDR3, as DNA: TGTGCCAGCAGTTACAAGGGGCTCCACGAGCAGTACTTC. V is TRBV6-5 and J is TRBJ2-7, with a tentative D call TRBD1 (5 bases). The germline CDR1 and CDR2 sequences are MNHEY and SVGAGI. The V gene lost 2 bases and the J gene lost 5 bases, with 10 bases spanning the gap. This CDR3 comprises 13 residues.